The next 17 T cell receptor beta chains were all read from a single sample in a study of blood T cell repertoires in COVID-19. Only in-frame clones appear in the TCRdb table, and some are missing; sequencing was by immunoSEQ multiplex PCR. The sample has approximately 670,000 clones; around 89% are singletons. The sample comprised peripheral blood. Receptors were obtained from a woman under 30 with acute or convalescent COVID-19.

The chain carries TRBV27 and TRBJ2-3; unclear D gene. Trimming removed 6 bases at V and 1 base at J, with 14 bases between. CDR1 is MNHEY and CDR2 is SMNVEV in the germline V gene (reference sequence). This CDR3 region has 15 residues. The DNA for the CDR3 is TGTGCCAGCAGCAGCCGGGTTTATGGCACAGATACGCAGTATTTT. It encodes CASSSRVYGTDTQYF.

This chain joins TRBV9 and TRBJ1-6; TRBD1 matches at 8 bases. Per germline, CDR1 SGDLS and CDR2 YYNGEE. After removal of 4 bases from V and 5 bases from J, the junction contained 5 bases not matched to a gene. The CDR3 runs 15 residues. The CDR3 here is CASSPGGHNNSPLHF. The CDR3 DNA is TGTGCCAGCAGCCCAGGGGGCCATAATAATTCACCCCTCCACTTT.

This clone showed up just once. The V gene is TRBV11-2, the J gene TRBJ1-1; no clear D gene. The CDR3 has 14 residues. Trimming cost V 1 base and J 3 bases, with 9 bases left between them. CDR1 is SGHAT, CDR2 FQNNGV, per germline. The CDR3 region has the DNA TGTGCCAGCAGCTTAGTCCGCCCGGACACTGAAGCTTTCTTT. Encoded protein: CASSLVRPDTEAFF.

The chain has TRBV6-5 and TRBJ1-2; D may be TRBD1 (6 bases). Trimming took off 5 bases at V and 4 bases at J, with 11 bases between the two ends. Per the germline V gene, CDR1 is MNHEY and CDR2 is SVGAGI. The CDR3 is 13 amino acids. CDR3 region: CASSPHRAYGYTF. In DNA, the CDR3 is TGTGCCAGCAGTCCGCACAGGGCCTATGGCTACACCTTC.

The chain joins TRBV7-2 to TRBJ1-2; no clear D gene. Germline loops: CDR1 SGHTA, CDR2 FQGNSA. This CDR3 spans 13 amino acids. Trimming removed 5 bases at V and 2 bases at J, with 9 bases between. The CDR3 DNA sequence: TGTGCCAGCAGCCCCAGTCAGAACTATGGCTACACCTTC. Translating it yields CASSPSQNYGYTF.

The CDR3: CASSYQQGAGTEAFF. The CDR3 DNA sequence: TGTGCCAGCAGTTACCAACAGGGGGCAGGGACTGAAGCTTTCTTT. The chain recombines TRBV6-5 with TRBJ1-1; 9 bases agree with TRBD1. The CDR3 consists of 15 residues. Germline V CDR1 and CDR2: MNHEY, SVGAGI. The J segment lost 5 bases and the V segment lost 2 bases, leaving 6 bases of the junction unmatched.

This chain joins TRBV9 and TRBJ1-1; 9 nucleotides align to TRBD1. This CDR3 is 13 amino acids long. CDR1 is SGDLS, CDR2 YYNGEE, per germline. With 3 bases clipped from V and 5 bases from J, the junction kept 2 bases outside the gene matches. For the CDR3, the DNA is TGTGCCAGCAGCGCGGACAGGGGAACTGAAGCTTTCTTT. It is translated as CASSADRGTEAFF.

V gene TRBV6-5 combines with J gene TRBJ1-1; D is possibly TRBD1 (5 bases). V was shortened by 10 bases and J by 3 bases, with 21 bases between the two germline ends. The CDR3 is 15 residues long. CDR1 is MNHEY and CDR2 is SVGAGI in the germline V gene. The CDR3 region is CATTLGGAGDTEAFF. In nucleotides, the CDR3 is TGTGCCACGACTTTGGGAGGGGCTGGGGACACTGAAGCTTTCTTT.

V is TRBV11-2 and J is TRBJ1-1; TRBD1 is a possible D gene (5 bases). CDR3 length: 15 amino acids. Germline V gene lookup returns CDR1 SGHAT and CDR2 FQNNGV. The V end lost 5 bases, the J end lost 0 bases, and 13 bases lay between the germline ends. The DNA of the CDR3 is TGTGCCAGCAGCGCCCGACAGATTTTGAACACTGAAGCTTTCTTT. This gives the protein CASSARQILNTEAFF. The whole variable domain, filled in from reference TRBV11-2 and TRBJ1-1, reads EAGVAQSPRYKIIEKRQSVAFWCNPISGHATLYWYQQILGQGPKLLIQFQNNGVVDDSQLPKDRFSAERLKGVDSTLKIQPAKLEDSAVYLCASSARQILNTEAFFGQGTRLTVV.

As regards this clone: Other DNA sequences of this sample code for an identical CDR3. The chain carries TRBV6-2 or TRBV6-3 and TRBJ1-4; no definite D call. Germline CDR1 is MNHEY and CDR2 is SVGEGT. Between the trimmed V and J ends, which lost 5 bases and 6 bases, there was a span of 7 bases. This CDR3 is 12 amino acids long. This CDR3 is CASSPVDEKLFF. For the CDR3, the DNA is TGTGCCAGCAGTCCAGTGGATGAAAAACTGTTTTTT.

Only a few counts were recorded for this clone. The chain joins TRBV29-1 to TRBJ1-1; 9 bases agree with TRBD1. Germline CDR1 and CDR2: SQVTM and ANQGSEA. The CDR3 runs 13 residues. V lost 7 bases to trimming and J lost 3 bases; unmatched junction nucleotides: 6. The CDR3 loop reads CSASTGGYTEAFF. CDR3 DNA sequence: TGCAGCGCTTCAACAGGGGGCTACACTGAAGCTTTCTTT.

This clone has only a few counts. The chain employs TRBV19 and TRBJ1-1; weak D call: TRBD1 (5 bases). V gave up 7 bases and J gave up 7 bases, with 22 bases separating them. This CDR3 has 15 amino acids. The V gene's germline CDR1 is LNHDA and CDR2 SQIVND (reference sequence). CDR3 in DNA: TGTGCCAGTAACGGGCCTGCGTTGGGGGAGGGTGAAGCTTTCTTT. Encoded protein: CASNGPALGEGEAFF.

The chain couples TRBV5-4 to TRBJ2-3; D perhaps matches TRBD2 (6 bases). Germline V gene sequence: CDR1 SGHNT, CDR2 YYREEE (reference sequence). Trimming shortened V by 6 bases and J by 3 bases, and 11 bases separated the two germline ends. This CDR3 has 13 residues. The CDR3 DNA reads TGTGCCAGCAATGGGGGGAGGACAGATACGCAGTATTTT. Residues: CASNGGRTDTQYF.

A single count supports this clone. This chain links TRBV5-1 with TRBJ1-1; 7 bases agree with TRBD1. Trimming removed 2 bases from V and 1 base from J; junction bases left unmatched: 8. In germline, CDR1 is SGHRS, CDR2 YFSETQ. This CDR3 comprises 16 residues. The chain's CDR3 is CASSLTVQGTNTEAFF. The CDR3 coding sequence is TGCGCCAGCAGCTTAACCGTACAGGGGACGAACACTGAAGCTTTCTTT.

V is TRBV5-6 and J is TRBJ2-7; 8 bases line up with TRBD1. V gave up 2 bases and J gave up 7 bases; unmatched junction bases: 11. Germline V gives CDR1 SGHDT, CDR2 YYEEEE. The length of the CDR3 is 15 residues. The CDR3 loop reads CASSFIGQGVWEQYF. CDR3 bases: TGTGCCAGCAGCTTCATTGGACAGGGCGTCTGGGAGCAGTACTTC.

The rearrangement links TRBV6-1 to TRBJ1-1, with TRBD1 matching 11 bases. This CDR3 region has 16 residues. Germline values: CDR1 MNHNS, CDR2 SASEGT. V shed 4 bases, J shed 3 bases, and the junction held 7 bases outside the gene matches. CDR3 sequence reads: CASSVYRDRGDTEAFF. Written as DNA, the CDR3 is TGTGCCAGCAGTGTGTACCGGGACAGGGGGGACACTGAAGCTTTCTTT.

J is TRBJ2-7 and V is TRBV25-1; TRBD1 matches at 7 bases. Trimming took 5 bases from V and 6 from J; bases not matched to a gene: 13. Germline lookup yields CDR1 MGHDK and CDR2 SYGVNS. The length of the CDR3 is 15 residues. The CDR3 loop is CASSWDRRAVCEQYF. Here the CDR3 DNA reads TGTGCCAGCAGTTGGGACAGACGGGCTGTCTGCGAGCAGTACTTC.